This T cell receptor beta chain was sequenced for a study of T-cell reconstitution after alpha-beta-depleted transplantation in children. The CDR3 consists of 13 residues. CDR1 MNHEY and CDR2 SVGEGT come from the germline V gene. Between the trimmed V and J ends, which lost 7 bases and 9 bases, there was a span of 17 bases. Preparation of the TCRbeta library was carried out with unique molecular identifiers. Each CDR3 protein gets one entry after TCRdb re-called the PCR reads with MiXCR. The sample has about 460,000 distinct CDR3 sequences; approximately 12% are singletons. This clonotype came up many times.

The sample consisted of PBMCs from the stem cell graft donor, taken from the stem cell graft. The genes are TRBV6-2 or TRBV6-3 and TRBJ2-3, with D possibly matching TRBD2 (6 bases). This receptor was identified in a human donor who donated a stem cell graft to a child with combined immunodeficiency. CDR3 nucleotide sequence: TGTGCCAGCAACGGAGGGACCATCCAAACGCAGTATTTT. Amino acids: CASNGGTIQTQYF.